Listed here are 18 T cell receptor beta chains from one sample, sequenced in a study of cytomegalovirus exposure and HLA in healthy donors. PCR was performed using 60 Vbeta and 13 Jbeta primers. Profiled with immunoSEQ multiplex PCR; TCRdb holds only in-frame clones, not every one. The sample contains roughly 130,000 clones, roughly 74% of which appear only once. The sample consisted of PBMCs. These receptors were taken from a man aged 40-49 years in good health and CMV-seropositive.

V gene TRBV27 combines with J gene TRBJ2-7, with D perhaps TRBD1 (6 bases). Germline-derived CDR1 and CDR2 are MNHEY and SMNVEV (reference sequence). Trimming shortened V by 2 bases and J by 6 bases, and 11 bases separated the two germline ends. The CDR3 totals 13 residues. CDR3 sequence reads: CASSLAGDAEQYF. CDR3 bases: TGTGCCAGCAGTTTAGCAGGGGACGCCGAGCAGTACTTC.

V is TRBV28 and J is TRBJ2-5, with D uncertain. Germline V gives CDR1 MDHEN, CDR2 SYDVKM. The CDR3 has 12 amino acids. V lost 3 bases to trimming and J lost 7 bases, with 9 bases between them. The CDR3 loop is CASSFKRLTQYF. DNA of the CDR3: TGTGCCAGCAGTTTTAAGCGTCTGACCCAGTACTTC.

The chain couples TRBV13 to TRBJ2-6, with a possible D match to TRBD2 (6 bases). This CDR3 has 16 residues. The V and J ends lost 6 bases and 0 bases respectively, with 12 bases between them. Germline V gene lookup returns CDR1 PRHDT and CDR2 FYEKMQ (reference sequence). CDR3 region: CASRDSGNSGANVLTF. The CDR3, as DNA: TGTGCCAGCAGGGATAGCGGAAACTCTGGGGCCAACGTCCTGACTTTC.

The V and J genes are TRBV27 and TRBJ1-5, with a tentative D call TRBD1 (5 bases). This CDR3 region has 16 residues. The V end lost 6 bases, the J end lost 0 bases, and 15 bases lay between the germline ends. CDR1 and CDR2 from the germline V gene are MNHEY and SMNVEV (reference sequence). The DNA of the CDR3 is TGTGCCAGCAGGAAGGGTGCGGGGGTTAGCAATCAGCCCCAGCATTTT. It translates to CASRKGAGVSNQPQHF.

About this clone: Different DNA sequences within this sample yield the same CDR3. The J gene is TRBJ2-1, the V gene TRBV5-6; 11 nucleotides match TRBD2. Trimming removed 1 base from V and 6 bases from J; junction bases left unmatched: 6. This CDR3 region has 16 residues. The germline CDR1 and CDR2 sequences are SGHDT and YYEEEE. In DNA, the CDR3 is TGTGCCAGCAGCTTGAACTTACTAGCGGGGGTCAATGAGCAGTTCTTC. Protein product: CASSLNLLAGVNEQFF.

This clone was observed a few times. The rearrangement uses TRBV6-5 and TRBJ2-7; TRBD2 agrees at 9 bases. This CDR3 contains 14 residues. Germline values: CDR1 MNHEY, CDR2 SVGAGI. Unmatched junction bases numbered 5, after V lost 6 bases and J lost 2 bases. CDR3 nucleotides: TGTGCCAGCAGAGGCGGGGGGGGCCCCTACGAGCAGTACTTC. Protein sequence: CASRGGGGPYEQYF.

The rearrangement joins TRBV2 to TRBJ2-7; 7 bases match TRBD1. Germline V gene sequence: CDR1 SNHLY, CDR2 FYNNEI. Unmatched junction bases numbered 9, after V lost 11 bases and J lost 2 bases. The CDR3 sequence is 13 residues long. The DNA of the CDR3 is TGTGCCTCAGCAGTCCAGGGGGCCTACGAGCAGTACTTC. Translation gives CASAVQGAYEQYF.

This clone was detected only a few times. CDR3 amino acids: CASSLVGPQGPTQYF. In nucleotides, the CDR3 is TGCGCCAGCAGCTTGGTGGGGCCACAGGGTCCGACCCAGTACTTC. This chain joins TRBV5-1 and TRBJ2-5, with a tentative D call TRBD1 (6 bases). The CDR3 covers 15 residues. Germline V CDR1 and CDR2: SGHRS, YFSETQ. V was pared by 0 bases and J by 7 bases, with 16 bases between.

The V gene is TRBV7-8, the J gene TRBJ1-2, with 7 bases aligning to TRBD1. V lost 4 bases, J lost 4 bases, and 3 bases stayed unmatched. This CDR3 has 13 residues. CDR1 is SGHVS and CDR2 is FQNEAQ in the germline V gene. The CDR3 DNA sequence: TGTGCCAGCAGCTGGGACAGCGGCTATGGCTACACCTTC. This encodes CASSWDSGYGYTF.

The chain couples TRBV30 to TRBJ2-2; D is uncertain. The CDR3 is 12 amino acids. Germline CDR1 GTSNPN, CDR2 SVGIG (reference sequence). V was trimmed by 6 bases and J by 6 bases, leaving 11 bases between them. CDR3 in DNA: TGTGCCTGTCACCCCAGCGCCGGGGAGCTGTTTTTT. Translating it yields CACHPSAGELFF.

This chain joins TRBV6-5 and TRBJ2-7; 10 bases map to TRBD2. The CDR3 sequence is 16 residues long. CDR1 and CDR2 (germline): MNHEY, SVGAGI. Trimming cost V 4 bases and J 1 base; bases outside gene matches: 7. CDR3 region: CASSSLRTSGSYEQYF. CDR3 DNA sequence: TGTGCCAGCAGTTCCCTCAGGACTAGCGGTTCCTACGAGCAGTACTTC.

The V gene is TRBV4-2, the J gene TRBJ2-5; tentative D call: TRBD2 (6 bases). The CDR3 has 15 amino acids. CDR1 and CDR2 from the germline V gene are LGHNA and YNFKEQ. V shed 0 bases and J shed 4 bases, with 12 bases lying between them. CDR3 nucleotide sequence: TGTGCCAGCAGCCAAGATAACGGCGGGGCAGAGACCCAGTACTTC. This translates into CASSQDNGGAETQYF.

The chain recombines TRBV6-5 with TRBJ2-3; 8 nucleotides match TRBD1. V trimming: 7 bases; J trimming: 4 bases; junction bases outside the gene matches: 10. The germline gives CDR1 MNHEY, CDR2 SVGAGI. This CDR3 contains 15 residues. The CDR3 protein is CASKGNRGDADTQYF. The CDR3 DNA follows: TGTGCCAGCAAGGGCAACAGGGGGGACGCAGATACGCAGTATTTT.

V usage is TRBV29-1 and J usage is TRBJ2-3; 7 bases line up with TRBD1. Germline V gene data show CDR1 as SQVTM and CDR2 as ANQGSEA. The junction had 7 bases not matched to a gene; V was cut back by 7 bases and J by 0 bases. This CDR3 comprises 14 residues. The CDR3 reads CSAGQDASTDTQYF. The CDR3 DNA reads as TGCAGCGCTGGACAGGACGCTAGCACAGATACGCAGTATTTT.

The chain couples TRBV6-5 to TRBJ1-2; D call uncertain. V was clipped by 6 bases and J by 5 bases, with 10 bases between them. This CDR3 is built from 12 residues. The germline V gene encodes CDR1 MNHEY and CDR2 SVGAGI. CDR3 region: CASRADYYGYTF. The CDR3 DNA follows: TGTGCCAGCAGGGCCGACTATTATGGCTACACCTTC.

The V call is TRBV10-3, the J call TRBJ2-5, with 8 bases aligning to TRBD1. CDR1 is ENHRY, CDR2 SYGVKD, per germline. The length of the CDR3 is 14 residues. Germline trimming cut 6 bases from V and 4 bases from J; bases unmatched to any gene: 7. The CDR3 loop reads CAIREGQARETQYF. The CDR3 DNA is TGTGCCATCAGAGAGGGACAGGCCAGAGAGACCCAGTACTTC.

The V gene is TRBV11-2, the J gene TRBJ2-7; D gene ambiguous. CDR1 and CDR2 from the germline V gene are SGHAT and FQNNGV. The CDR3 is 11 amino acids. With 3 bases removed from V and 7 bases from J, the gap between germline ends came to 7 bases. The CDR3 DNA reads TGTGCCAGCAGCTTCTTCGGGGAGCAGTACTTC. It yields the protein CASSFFGEQYF.

This clone came up a few times. The chain recombines TRBV5-1 with TRBJ2-3, with D possibly matching TRBD2 (5 bases). The CDR3 runs 13 residues. Per the germline V gene, CDR1 is SGHRS and CDR2 is YFSETQ. V was trimmed by 4 bases and J by 5 bases, leaving 11 bases between them. The CDR3 bases are TGCGCCAGCAGCGGGCTAGCACTAGATACGCAGTATTTT. Translation: CASSGLALDTQYF.